This T cell receptor beta chain was observed in a study of blood T cell repertoires in COVID-19. Study-wide background: The analysed material was cDNA or gDNA that came from T cells, B-cell-depleted T cells, or PBMCs.

All exposed participants met a person with COVID-19 within 2 weeks before entering the study. Repertoires were generated with immunoSEQ multiplex PCR, while TCRdb's copy carries only in-frame clones and drops some. The sample holds 300,000 to 400,000 clones, approximately 90% seen once. The V end lost 0 bases, the J end lost 4 bases, and 9 bases lay between the germline ends. The CDR3 covers 14 residues. Germline lookup yields CDR1 SGHAT and CDR2 FQNNGV. The J gene is TRBJ1-2, the V gene TRBV11-2; D is undetermined. The source of this sequence is a woman younger than 45 who had been exposed to COVID-19. The specimen sequenced was PBMCs or T cells enriched from blood (not recorded which). The CDR3 protein is CASSLDAGVYGYTF. For the CDR3, the DNA is TGTGCCAGCAGCTTAGACGCAGGCGTCTATGGCTACACCTTC.